This TCR beta chain was sequenced in a study of T-cell memory formation after mild COVID-19. In the study overall: TCR clustering was largely donor specific.

MiXCR, applied by TCRdb to the 5' RACE reads, yields one record per CDR3 protein. The table lists hundreds of thousands of distinct CDR3 sequences, about 24% of them singletons, with 7% to 9.5% in the top ten. The study's findings and limits: For second-wave clones that peaked at day 37, SARS-CoV-2 specificity went unverified. Shrinking CD4+ clones resided mostly in CM and EM, and CD8+ ones in EMRA.

As concerns this clonotype: Its antigen is not known.

Trimming took 5 bases from V and 4 from J; bases not matched to a gene: 6. Looked up from germline, CDR1 is SGHTA and CDR2 is FQGTGA. CDR3 length equals 14 residues. This chain uses TRBV7-3 with TRBJ2-3; 7 nucleotides agree with TRBD2. The sequence derives from an adult woman who had mild COVID-19 (a few samples of this study predate the infection). Cell type and time point are not known. The specimen was PBMCs or a T cell subset sorted from them (not recorded which). The CDR3 spells CASSQGLVPDTQYF. The CDR3 DNA reads TGTGCCAGCAGCCAAGGACTAGTGCCAGATACGCAGTATTTT. Full variable domain (remainder filled in from reference TRBV7-3 and TRBJ2-3): GAGVSQTPSNKVTEKGKYVELRCDPISGHTALYWYRQSLGQGPEFLIYFQGTGAADDSGLPNDRFFAVRPEGSVSTLKIQRTERGDSAVYLCASSQGLVPDTQYFGPGTRLTVL.